The clone carrying this T cell receptor (beta chain) was seen only a few times. This sample was included in a study of identical twins. One entry per CDR3 protein results from TCRdb running MiXCR on the 5' RACE reads. The sample lists some 500,000 distinct CDR3 sequences, 14% occurring once. The V gene lost 5 bases and the J gene lost 8 bases, with 9 bases spanning the gap. CDR1 and CDR2 from the germline V gene are KGHDR and SFDVKD. The CDR3 consists of 12 residues. This sample was also put to use in a study of yellow fever vaccine responses in identical twins.

The sequence derives from a woman aged 18-30 years in good health. The chain couples TRBV24-1 to TRBJ2-1, with a possible D match to TRBD1 (5 bases). Sequenced sample: CD4+ T cells sorted from blood. CDR3 coding DNA: TGTGCCACCAGTGTCCAGGGTTATGAGCAGTTCTTC. Translated, it gives CATSVQGYEQFF.